The entry below gives a single T cell receptor (beta chain) sequence along with its context. The record originates from a study of blood T cell repertoires in COVID-19. On the study more broadly: COVID-19 samples collected from the United States, Italy and Spain covered acute and convalescent phases. T cells, B-cell-depleted T cells, or PBMCs supplied cDNA or gDNA.

Per the original methods: Amplified reference gene primers provided the basis for estimating nucleated cell counts. Method: immunoSEQ multiplex PCR; TCRdb's copy keeps in-frame clones and lacks some. The V and J calls and the clone size are those of that table, but D and trimming were determined from the DNA. Counted here are 380,000 or so clones, roughly 90% occurring once; the ten biggest clones make up around 1.2%. The CDR3 spans 16 residues. Germline V lookup: CDR1 SGHRS, CDR2 YFSETQ. V shed 0 bases and J shed 0 bases, with 10 bases lying between them. Specimen: peripheral blood. The origin of this receptor is a man aged 35-49 years with acute or convalescent COVID-19. The rearrangement links TRBV5-1 to TRBJ2-1; D not certain. Written as DNA, the CDR3 is TGCGCCAGCAGCTTGGATTTGTCCAGCTCCTACAATGAGCAGTTCTTC. This gives the protein CASSLDLSSSYNEQFF.